The T cell receptor beta chain described here comes from a study of cytotoxic CD8 clonotypes in ibrutinib-treated CLL. Study summary: Patients gave response samples after a median around eleven months of treatment, range 6 to 36.

Study-wide results and limits: With treatment, public clonotypes, which were uncommon, either contracted or remained stable. Sampling times, which were not matched between the groups, differed between sustained-remission patients and progressing patients.

Depth targeted 1 in 200,000 to 1 in 1 million T cells, averaging approximately 9.3x coverage per clonotype. Data came from immunoSEQ multiplex PCR; TCRdb stores just in-frame clones and leaves some out. The table shows some 290,000 clones, with 80% occurring only once. The CDR3 totals 16 residues. The germline V gene has CDR1 MGHRA and CDR2 YSYEKL. The trim removed 4 bases at V and 0 bases at J, leaving 6 bases unmatched. This clone was observed a single time. The antigen is undetermined. The sequenced sample was PBMCs, obtained before ibrutinib treatment. The chain recombines TRBV4-1 with TRBJ2-1, with TRBD2 matching 7 bases. This clonotype was sampled from a human donor with chronic lymphocytic leukemia. CDR3 DNA: TGCGCCAGCAGCCGTTTGCCGGGGGGCTCCTACAATGAGCAGTTCTTC. Translating gives CASSRLPGGSYNEQFF.